The subject of this entry is one T cell receptor beta chain. The same CDR3 arises from other DNA sequences in this sample as well. In the study's own analysis: From reference gene primer amplification, estimates of nucleated cell counts were derived. Sequencing used immunoSEQ multiplex PCR; TCRdb keeps in-frame clones, though not all of them. For V, J and clone size, that table is used; D and trimming come from the DNA. The sample records approximately 300,000 clones, 92% being singletons. This sample was included in a study of blood T cell repertoires in COVID-19. Recovered participants had two consecutive negative NP/OP PCR tests, healthcare professional clearance, or symptom resolution. The germline gives CDR1 SGHRS, CDR2 YFSETQ. The CDR3 covers 15 residues. V dropped 0 bases and J dropped 6; count of bases not matched to a gene: 1.

This clonotype originated in a woman aged 25 to 45 who had recovered from COVID-19. Sequencing was carried out using PBMCs or T cells enriched from blood (not recorded which). The chain recombines TRBV5-1 with TRBJ1-6; 9 bases align to TRBD1. CDR3 bases: TGCGCCAGCAGCTTGGAGGGACAGGGTAATTCACCCCTCCACTTT. It specifies CASSLEGQGNSPLHF.